The next 15 T cell receptor beta chains were all read from a single sample in a study of response to subunit inactivated influenza vaccine. TCRdb processed the RT-PCR reads anew with MiXCR; each CDR3 protein has one entry. The sample lists under 750,000 distinct CDR3 sequences; about 10% were seen once. This material consisted of PBMCs from blood, taken on the day of vaccination. These receptors all stem from a man aged 50-59 years who received an inactivated influenza vaccine.

The chain employs TRBV10-2 and TRBJ2-5; TRBD1 matches 9 bases. The CDR3 extends over 13 amino acids. CDR1 and CDR2 from the germline V gene are WSHSY and SAAADI. With V trimmed by 7 bases and J by 5 bases, 5 bases remained unmatched. The CDR3 bases are TGCGCCAGCAAGGGGACAGGGTGGGAGACCCAGTACTTC. Translating gives CASKGTGWETQYF.

This clonotype has a handful of counts. V gene TRBV15 combines with J gene TRBJ2-5; no firm D call. This CDR3 has 15 amino acids. Germline assignment: CDR1 LNHNV and CDR2 YYDKDF (reference sequence). Trimming shortened V by 2 bases and J by 1 base, and 11 bases separated the two germline ends. CDR3 coding DNA: TGTGCCACCAGCAGATCTACTCGAAGCCAAGAGACCCAGTACTTC. Residues: CATSRSTRSQETQYF.

This chain joins TRBV11-2 and TRBJ2-7, with 9 bases matching TRBD2. Germline loops: CDR1 SGHAT, CDR2 FQNNGV. The CDR3 runs 18 residues. J lost 4 bases, V lost 5 bases, and 18 bases had no gene match. The CDR3 sequence is CASSLRQWALAGLYEQYF. CDR3 DNA sequence: TGTGCCAGCAGCCTACGGCAATGGGCGCTAGCGGGGCTATACGAGCAGTACTTC. Based on the CDR3 plus reference TRBV11-2 and TRBJ2-7, the full variable domain is EAGVAQSPRYKIIEKRQSVAFWCNPISGHATLYWYQQILGQGPKLLIQFQNNGVVDDSQLPKDRFSAERLKGVDSTLKIQPAKLEDSAVYLCASSLRQWALAGLYEQYFGPGTRLTVT.

This clonotype appeared many times. The chain carries TRBV7-9 and TRBJ1-4; no definite D call. Between the trimmed V and J ends, which lost 3 bases and 5 bases, there was a span of 7 bases. Per germline, CDR1 SEHNR and CDR2 FQNEAQ (reference sequence). The CDR3 totals 13 residues. CDR3 sequence reads: CASSFGGNEKLFF. The CDR3 nucleotides are TGTGCCAGCAGCTTCGGAGGGAATGAAAAACTGTTTTTT.

This clonotype was recorded many times. J is TRBJ2-1 and V is TRBV7-9, with a possible D match to TRBD2 (5 bases). CDR3 length: 14 amino acids. V lost 2 bases and J 5 bases, leaving 10 bases between the germline ends. The germline gives CDR1 SEHNR, CDR2 FQNEAQ (reference sequence). The CDR3 region is CASSLRGRHNEQFF. The CDR3, as DNA: TGTGCCAGCAGCTTACGCGGGCGGCACAATGAGCAGTTCTTC.

The CDR3 region has the DNA TGTGCTTCCCGGGTGGGGAGCGAGCAGTACTTC. Protein sequence: CASRVGSEQYF. The rearrangement uses TRBV6-2 or TRBV6-3 and TRBJ2-7, with a tentative D call TRBD2 (5 bases). The CDR3 runs to 11 residues. CDR1 is MNHEY and CDR2 is SVGEGT in the germline V gene.

This clonotype was picked up a small number of times. The chain carries TRBV11-2 and TRBJ1-5, with 7 nucleotides matching TRBD1. The CDR3 sequence is 14 residues long. V shed 2 bases and J 9 bases; nucleotides not matched to a gene: 7. Germline-derived CDR1 and CDR2 are SGHAT and FQNNGV. The CDR3 loop is CASSLQPTGLPQHF. CDR3 coding DNA: TGTGCCAGCAGCTTACAACCGACAGGGCTGCCCCAGCATTTT.

The V call is TRBV28, the J call TRBJ2-7; 8 bases are a match to TRBD1. The CDR3 totals 13 residues. Germline CDR1 reads MDHEN; CDR2 reads SYDVKM. The J segment lost 7 bases and the V segment lost 2 bases, leaving 4 bases of the junction unmatched. The CDR3 region is CASSLLRGLEQYF. CDR3 bases: TGTGCCAGCAGTTTACTCAGGGGGCTTGAGCAGTACTTC.

This clonotype came up many times. The rearrangement joins TRBV7-2 to TRBJ2-5; D gene ambiguous. The germline CDR1 and CDR2 sequences are SGHTA and FQGNSA. The CDR3 consists of 17 residues. The V gene lost 5 bases and the J gene lost 2 bases, with 21 bases spanning the gap. The CDR3 reads CASSPTFYGDTQETQYF. Here the CDR3 DNA reads TGTGCCAGCAGCCCAACTTTTTACGGCGATACACAAGAGACCCAGTACTTC.

This clonotype was counted at least ten times. This chain uses TRBV6-5 with TRBJ2-3; a possible D gene is TRBD2 (6 bases). The CDR3 has 16 amino acids. Trimming shortened V by 0 bases and J by 2 bases, and 12 bases separated the two germline ends. Germline V CDR1 and CDR2: MNHEY, SVGAGI. The CDR3 DNA sequence: TGTGCCAGCAGTTACTCGGGCGGAGGGAACACAGATACGCAGTATTTT. As protein: CASSYSGGGNTDTQYF.

The chain joins TRBV29-1 to TRBJ1-1; no firm D call. V was shortened by 4 bases and J by 2 bases, with 14 bases between the two germline ends. The CDR3 loop spans 14 amino acids. Germline V gene data show CDR1 as SQVTM and CDR2 as ANQGSEA. For the CDR3, the DNA is TGCAGCGTTGGGGGTCAGAGATCAAACACTGAAGCTTTCTTT. It specifies CSVGGQRSNTEAFF.

The CDR3 sequence is CASSFDRGSYEQYF. DNA for the CDR3: TGCGCCAGCAGCTTCGACAGGGGCTCCTACGAGCAGTACTTC. J is TRBJ2-7 and V is TRBV5-1; 8 positions match TRBD1. This CDR3 is 14 amino acids long. Germline CDR1 is SGHRS and CDR2 is YFSETQ. Trimming at V came to 2 bases and at J to 0 bases, leaving 1 base not matched to a gene. The entire variable domain, with the rest obtained from reference TRBV5-1 and TRBJ2-7, is as follows: KAGVTQTPRYLIKTRGQQVTLSCSPISGHRSVSWYQQTPGQGLQFLFEYFSETQRNKGNFPGRFSGRQFSNSRSEMNVSTLELGDSALYLCASSFDRGSYEQYFGPGTRLTVT.

The rearrangement joins TRBV5-6 to TRBJ2-1; tentative D call: TRBD2 (5 bases). The CDR3 is 14 residues long. CDR1 SGHDT and CDR2 YYEEEE come from the germline V gene. V dropped 3 bases and J dropped 6 bases, with 13 bases sitting between them. The CDR3 DNA reads TGTGCCAGCAGCTCGGGGAGCTACACCAATGAGCAGTTCTTC. Amino acid sequence: CASSSGSYTNEQFF.

This clonotype was recorded a few times. The chain uses TRBV20-1 and TRBJ2-3; the D gene is possibly TRBD1 (5 bases). From germline, CDR1 is DFQATT and CDR2 SNEGSKA (reference sequence). This CDR3 contains 15 residues. V lost 1 base, J lost 5 bases, and 16 bases lay in between. CDR3 DNA sequence: TGCAGTGCTAGAGTTCGGGCAGGGCGTAGAGATACGCAGTATTTT. This encodes CSARVRAGRRDTQYF.

This clonotype occurred a few times. J is TRBJ2-1 and V is TRBV28, with 8 bases lining up with TRBD2. In germline, CDR1 is MDHEN, CDR2 SYDVKM. The CDR3 totals 17 residues. The trim removed 6 bases at V and 1 base at J, leaving 11 bases unmatched. The CDR3 DNA reads TGTGCCAGCAGGAGGTCGGGAGGGCCTCGGTCCTACAATGAGCAGTTCTTC. This translates into CASRRSGGPRSYNEQFF.